The 5 T cell receptor beta chains below were found in one sample sequenced in a study of T cell responses to AZD1222 COVID-19 vaccine. Using immunoSEQ multiplex PCR, the repertoire was profiled, and TCRdb retains in-frame clones only, with some absent. The data contain about 140,000 clones, over 80% of them singletons. The input for sequencing was peripheral blood, taken 28 days after the second AZD1222 dose. The receptors stem from an adult who received the AZD1222 COVID-19 vaccine.

The chain joins TRBV9 to TRBJ2-5, with 8 nucleotides matching TRBD2. V lost 0 bases, J lost 2 bases, and 3 bases stayed unmatched. The CDR3 spans 15 residues. The V gene's germline CDR1 is SGDLS and CDR2 YYNGEE. CDR3 loop: CASSVAGGLQETQYF. The DNA of the CDR3 is TGTGCCAGCAGCGTAGCGGGGGGGCTGCAAGAGACCCAGTACTTC.

V gene TRBV11-3 combines with J gene TRBJ1-2; tentatively, D is TRBD1 (5 bases). Germline values: CDR1 SGHNT, CDR2 YENEEA. This CDR3 is 13 amino acids long. V was cut by 5 bases and J by 6 bases, with 13 bases left in between. The CDR3 loop reads CASSPRGNDGYTF. In DNA, the CDR3 is TGTGCCAGCAGCCCACGGGGGAATGATGGCTACACCTTC. Drawing the rest from reference TRBV11-3 and TRBJ1-2, the complete variable domain is EAGVVQSPRYKIIEKKQPVAFWCNPISGHNTLYWYLQNLGQGPELLIRYENEEAVDDSQLPKDRFSAERLKGVDSTLKIQPAELGDSAVYLCASSPRGNDGYTFGSGTRLTVV.

This clone was recorded only once. This chain links TRBV7-3 with TRBJ1-1; no definite D call. With 3 bases removed from V and 0 bases from J, the gap between germline ends came to 8 bases. Germline V CDR1 and CDR2: SGHTA, FQGTGA. This CDR3 is 14 amino acids long. In DNA, the CDR3 is TGTGCCAGCAGCTTGGACCGGCTGAACACTGAAGCTTTCTTT. Translation: CASSLDRLNTEAFF.

The V and J genes are TRBV28 and TRBJ2-3; D not resolved. This CDR3 contains 13 residues. CDR1 is MDHEN and CDR2 is SYDVKM in the germline V gene. Trimming left V 7 bases short and J 0 bases short, with 8 bases between. The CDR3 DNA reads TGTGCCAGCAATTCGTTTAGCACAGATACGCAGTATTTT. Protein sequence: CASNSFSTDTQYF.

This rearrangement joins TRBV19 to TRBJ2-3; tentative D call: TRBD2 (5 bases). CDR3 length: 13 residues. V gave up 7 bases and J gave up 3 bases, with 11 bases separating them. CDR1 and CDR2 from the germline V gene are LNHDA and SQIVND (reference sequence). The CDR3, as DNA: TGTGCCAGTACGGGAACAGAGACAGATACGCAGTATTTT. As protein: CASTGTETDTQYF.